This record looks at one TCR beta chain sequence and its context. The antigen remains undetermined. This sample was included in a study of shared clonotypes between healthy human individuals. Study context: Each donor's CD8 memory used one plate, CD8 naive two, each CD4 subset three.

Notes on the study in general: The study found lower generation probabilities in non-shared clonotypes than in those shared by all four donors. The diversity represented, both genetic and in exposure history, was limited by few donors. Approximately 4.6% of naive CD4 clonotypes were common to four donors.

Method: immunoSEQ multiplex PCR; TCRdb's copy keeps in-frame clones and lacks some. The table shows around 2.1 million clones, with around 93% occurring only once. J lost 4 bases, V lost 4 bases, and 12 bases had no gene match. The CDR3 covers 16 residues. Germline CDR1 GTSNPN, CDR2 SVGIG (reference sequence). Only CD45RO-negative cells positively selected for CCR7 counted as naive CD8 cells, so terminally differentiated effector memory CD45RA+ cells were excluded. The specimen was naive CD8+ T cells from PBMCs. The rearrangement uses TRBV30 and TRBJ2-2, with 7 bases lining up with TRBD2. This clonotype was obtained from a man between 18 and 35 years old in good health. Some clones in this sample may be carry-over from other donors' samples. The CDR3 nucleotides read TGTGCCTGGACCTACCGTTTGACTAGCCCCACCGGGGAGCTGTTTTTT. Translating gives CAWTYRLTSPTGELFF.